This TCR beta chain came from a study of blood T cell repertoires in COVID-19. In the original analysis: Nucleated cell counts were estimated from reference gene primer amplification. Repertoires were generated with immunoSEQ multiplex PCR, while TCRdb's copy carries only in-frame clones and drops some. V, J and clone size reflect that table, while D and trimming were determined from the DNA. The table has about half a million clones, 70% to 90% seen once. Looked up from germline, CDR1 is MNHEY and CDR2 is SVGAGI. This CDR3 contains 12 residues. Trimming left V 8 bases short and J 5 bases short, with 10 bases between. Participant reports of clinical history set cohort assignment.

Sequencing was carried out using PBMCs or T cells enriched from blood (not recorded which). V usage is TRBV6-5 and J usage is TRBJ1-5, with unresolved D. This sequence originates from an older woman who had recovered from COVID-19. CDR3 in DNA: TGTGCCAGCGGACTAAACGATCAGCCCCAGCATTTT. This sequence encodes CASGLNDQPQHF.